This TCR beta chain was sequenced for a study of identical twins. TCRdb reprocessed the 5' RACE reads via MiXCR and lists one record per CDR3 protein. The sample has about 730,000 distinct CDR3 sequences; about 20% are singletons. Notes on this clonotype: No antigen is known for it.

Notes on the study in general: Excess low generation probability was seen in twin-shared out-of-frame alpha sequences.

These data are also associated with another study on T cells expressing NK-cell markers. Turning to that study: One of the eight sequenced donors was seronegative, whereas the other seven were HCMV-seropositive.

Sequenced material: PBMCs. The source is a woman between 18 and 29 years old in good health.

The CDR3 spells CASSFHNEQYF. Written as DNA, the CDR3 is TGTGCCAGCAGCTTTCACAACGAGCAGTACTTC. This chain links TRBV5-5 with TRBJ2-7; D is ambiguous. The germline CDR1 and CDR2 sequences are SGHKS and YYEKEE (reference sequence). Trimming took off 2 bases at V and 5 bases at J, with 5 bases between the two ends. The CDR3 is 11 residues long. Full variable domain (missing parts from reference TRBV5-5 and TRBJ2-7): DAGVTQSPTHLIKTRGQQVTLRCSPISGHKSVSWYQQVLGQGPQFIFQYYEKEERGRGNFPDRFSARQFPNYSSELNVNALLLGDSALYLCASSFHNEQYFGPGTRLTVT.